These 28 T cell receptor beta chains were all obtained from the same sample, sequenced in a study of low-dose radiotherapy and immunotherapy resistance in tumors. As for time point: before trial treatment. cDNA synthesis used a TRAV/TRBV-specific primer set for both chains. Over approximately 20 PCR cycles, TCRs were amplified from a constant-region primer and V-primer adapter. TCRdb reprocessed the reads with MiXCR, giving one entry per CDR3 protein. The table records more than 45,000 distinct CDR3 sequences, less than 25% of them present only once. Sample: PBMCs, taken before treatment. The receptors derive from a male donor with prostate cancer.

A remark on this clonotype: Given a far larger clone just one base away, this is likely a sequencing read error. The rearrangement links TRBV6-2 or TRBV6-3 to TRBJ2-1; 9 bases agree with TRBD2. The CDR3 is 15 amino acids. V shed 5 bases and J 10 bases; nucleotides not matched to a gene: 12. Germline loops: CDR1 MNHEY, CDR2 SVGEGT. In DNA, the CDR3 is TGTGCCAGCAGTGATGGGAGTAGCGGGAGCCACGAGCAGTTCTTC. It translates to CASSDGSSGSHEQFF.

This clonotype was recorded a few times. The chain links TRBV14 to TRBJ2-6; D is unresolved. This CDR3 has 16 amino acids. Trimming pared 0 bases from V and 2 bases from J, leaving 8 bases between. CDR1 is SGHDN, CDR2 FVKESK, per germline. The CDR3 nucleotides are TGTGCCAGCAGCCAAGAGAGGTGGGCTGGGGCCAACGTCCTGACTTTC. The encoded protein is CASSQERWAGANVLTF.

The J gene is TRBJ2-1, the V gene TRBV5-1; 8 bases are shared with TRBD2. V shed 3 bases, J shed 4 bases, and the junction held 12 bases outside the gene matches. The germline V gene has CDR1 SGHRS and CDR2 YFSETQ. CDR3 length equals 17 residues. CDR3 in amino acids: CASSWTWVVAGYNEQFF. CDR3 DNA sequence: TGCGCCAGCAGCTGGACCTGGGTAGTAGCGGGGTACAATGAGCAGTTCTTC.

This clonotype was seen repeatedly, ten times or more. The CDR3 loop is CASSALEQMNTEAFF. As DNA, the CDR3 is TGTGCCAGCAGCGCCCTTGAACAAATGAACACTGAAGCTTTCTTT. V usage is TRBV13 and J usage is TRBJ1-1; D not resolved. The V end lost 5 bases, the J end lost 0 bases, and 13 bases lay between the germline ends. Germline V gene lookup returns CDR1 PRHDT and CDR2 FYEKMQ (reference sequence). This CDR3 contains 15 residues.

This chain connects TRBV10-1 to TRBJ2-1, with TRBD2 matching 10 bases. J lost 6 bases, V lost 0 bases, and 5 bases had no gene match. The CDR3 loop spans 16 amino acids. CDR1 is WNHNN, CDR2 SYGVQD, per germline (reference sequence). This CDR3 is CASSESRLAGVNEQFF. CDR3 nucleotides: TGCGCCAGCAGTGAGTCGAGGCTAGCGGGAGTCAATGAGCAGTTCTTC.

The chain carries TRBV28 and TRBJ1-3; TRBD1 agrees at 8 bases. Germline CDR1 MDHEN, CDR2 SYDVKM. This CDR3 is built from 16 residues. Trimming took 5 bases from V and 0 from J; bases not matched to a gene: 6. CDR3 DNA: TGTGCCAGCAGTGCGTGGACAGGGCTCTCTGGAAACACCATATATTTT. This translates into CASSAWTGLSGNTIYF.

The CDR3 reads CASSQDFTSGGQETQYF. The DNA of the CDR3 is TGCGCCAGCAGCCAAGATTTCACTAGCGGGGGCCAAGAGACCCAGTACTTC. The rearrangement links TRBV4-3 to TRBJ2-5; 11 bases fit TRBD2. The CDR3 is 17 amino acids. The ends lost 0 bases at V and 1 base at J; junction bases unmatched: 4. The germline CDR1 and CDR2 sequences are LGHNA and YSLEER.

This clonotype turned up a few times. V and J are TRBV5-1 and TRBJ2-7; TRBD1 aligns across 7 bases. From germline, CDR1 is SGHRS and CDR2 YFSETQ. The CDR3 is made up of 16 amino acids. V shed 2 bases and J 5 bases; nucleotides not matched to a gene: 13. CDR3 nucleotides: TGCGCCAGCAGCTTAAGAGACCAGACAGGGCTGGACGAGCAGTACTTC. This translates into CASSLRDQTGLDEQYF.

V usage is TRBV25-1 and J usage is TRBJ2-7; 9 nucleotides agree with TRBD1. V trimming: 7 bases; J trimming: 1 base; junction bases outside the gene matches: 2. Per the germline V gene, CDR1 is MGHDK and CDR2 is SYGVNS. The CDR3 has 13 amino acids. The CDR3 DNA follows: TGTGCCAGCACTGGGACAGGGTCCTACGAGCAGTACTTC. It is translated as CASTGTGSYEQYF.

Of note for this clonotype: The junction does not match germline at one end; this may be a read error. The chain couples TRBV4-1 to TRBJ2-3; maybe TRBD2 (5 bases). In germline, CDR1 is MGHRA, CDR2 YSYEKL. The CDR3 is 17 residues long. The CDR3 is CASSQEGPLTSTDTQYF. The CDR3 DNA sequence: TGTGCCAGCAGCCAAGAGGGTCCTTTGACTAGCACAGATACGCAGTATTTT.

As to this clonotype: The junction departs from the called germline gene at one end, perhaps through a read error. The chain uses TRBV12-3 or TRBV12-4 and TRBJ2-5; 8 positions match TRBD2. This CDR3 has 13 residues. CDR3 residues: CASSLAGGKTQYF. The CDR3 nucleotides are TGTGCCAGCAGTCTAGCGGGTGGGAAGACCCAGTACTTC.

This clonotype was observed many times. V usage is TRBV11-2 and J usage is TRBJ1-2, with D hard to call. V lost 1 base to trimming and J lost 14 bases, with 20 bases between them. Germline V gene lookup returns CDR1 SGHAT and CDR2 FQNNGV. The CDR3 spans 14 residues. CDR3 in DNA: TGTGCCAGCAGCTTAGTTCCGACGGACCCAATAGTAACCTTC. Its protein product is CASSLVPTDPIVTF. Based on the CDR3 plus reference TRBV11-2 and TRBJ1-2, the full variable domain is EAGVAQSPRYKIIEKRQSVAFWCNPISGHATLYWYQQILGQGPKLLIQFQNNGVVDDSQLPKDRFSAERLKGVDSTLKIQPAKLEDSAVYLCASSLVPTDPIVTFGSGTRLTVV.

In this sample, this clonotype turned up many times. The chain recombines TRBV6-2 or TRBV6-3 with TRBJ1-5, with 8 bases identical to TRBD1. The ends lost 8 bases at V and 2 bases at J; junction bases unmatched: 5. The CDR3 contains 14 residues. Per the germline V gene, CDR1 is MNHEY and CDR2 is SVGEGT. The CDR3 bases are TGTGCCAGCGACAGGGGTTTCGGCAATCAGCCCCAGCATTTT. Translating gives CASDRGFGNQPQHF.

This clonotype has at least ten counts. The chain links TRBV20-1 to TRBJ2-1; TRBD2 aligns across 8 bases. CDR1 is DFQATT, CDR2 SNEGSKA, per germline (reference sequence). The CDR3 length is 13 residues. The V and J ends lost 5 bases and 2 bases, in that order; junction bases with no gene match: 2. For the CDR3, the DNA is TGCAGTGCTGGTAGCGGGACCTACAATGAGCAGTTCTTC. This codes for CSAGSGTYNEQFF.

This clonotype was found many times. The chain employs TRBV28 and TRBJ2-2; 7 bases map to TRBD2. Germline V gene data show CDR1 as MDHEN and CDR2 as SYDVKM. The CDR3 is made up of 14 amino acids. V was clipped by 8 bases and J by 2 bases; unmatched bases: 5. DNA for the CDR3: TGTGCCAGCGGCCAGCGGGGTAACACCGGGGAGCTGTTTTTT. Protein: CASGQRGNTGELFF.

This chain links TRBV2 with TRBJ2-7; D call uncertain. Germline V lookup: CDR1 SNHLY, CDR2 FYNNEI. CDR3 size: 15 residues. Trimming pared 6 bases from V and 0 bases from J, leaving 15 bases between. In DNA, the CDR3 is TGTGCCAGCAGCGACCGGGTCTCAAGCTCCTACGAGCAGTACTTC. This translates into CASSDRVSSSYEQYF.

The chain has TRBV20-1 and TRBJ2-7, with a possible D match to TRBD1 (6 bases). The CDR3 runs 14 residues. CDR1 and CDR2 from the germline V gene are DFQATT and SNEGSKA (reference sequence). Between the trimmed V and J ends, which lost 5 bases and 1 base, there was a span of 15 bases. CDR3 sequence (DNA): TGCAGTGCTGGGTCCGGGACACAGTCCTACGAGCAGTACTTC. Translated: CSAGSGTQSYEQYF.

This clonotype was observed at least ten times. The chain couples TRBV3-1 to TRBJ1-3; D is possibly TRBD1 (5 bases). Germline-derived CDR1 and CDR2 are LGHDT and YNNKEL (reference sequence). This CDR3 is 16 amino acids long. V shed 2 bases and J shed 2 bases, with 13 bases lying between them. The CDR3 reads CASSQTVGTTGNTIYF. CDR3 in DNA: TGTGCCAGCAGCCAAACCGTGGGGACTACTGGAAACACCATATATTTT. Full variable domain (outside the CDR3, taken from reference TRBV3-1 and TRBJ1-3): DTAVSQTPKYLVTQMGNDKSIKCEQNLGHDTMYWYKQDSKKFLKIMFSYNNKELIINETVPNRFSPKSPDKAHLNLHINSLELGDSAVYFCASSQTVGTTGNTIYFGEGSWLTVV.

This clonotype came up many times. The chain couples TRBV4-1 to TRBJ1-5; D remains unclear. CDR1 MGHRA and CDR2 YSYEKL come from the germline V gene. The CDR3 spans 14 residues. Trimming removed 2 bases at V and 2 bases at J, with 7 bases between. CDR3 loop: CASSQLLGNQPQHF. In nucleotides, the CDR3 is TGCGCCAGCAGCCAACTGTTAGGCAATCAGCCCCAGCATTTT.

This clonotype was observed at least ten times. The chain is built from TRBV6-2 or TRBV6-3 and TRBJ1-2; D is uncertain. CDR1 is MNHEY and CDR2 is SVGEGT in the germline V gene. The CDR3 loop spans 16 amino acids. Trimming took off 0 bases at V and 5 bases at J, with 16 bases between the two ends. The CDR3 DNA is TGTGCCAGCAGTTACTCGCAGTTCCAGCTACCTTATGGCTACACCTTC. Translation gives CASSYSQFQLPYGYTF.

The CDR3 DNA follows: TGTGCCAGCAGTCGTTTTGGGACTAGCGGGAGGAGGGGGACCCAGTACTTC. Residues: CASSRFGTSGRRGTQYF. The rearrangement joins TRBV28 to TRBJ2-5, with 15 bases aligning to TRBD2. V gave up 5 bases and J gave up 7 bases; unmatched junction bases: 11. The CDR3 spans 17 residues. Per germline, CDR1 MDHEN and CDR2 SYDVKM.

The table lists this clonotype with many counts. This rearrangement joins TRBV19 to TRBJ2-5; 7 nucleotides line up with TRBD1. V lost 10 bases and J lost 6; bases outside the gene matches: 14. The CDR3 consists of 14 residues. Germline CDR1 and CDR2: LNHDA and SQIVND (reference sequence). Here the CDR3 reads CATTEQGLTKTQYF. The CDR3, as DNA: TGTGCCACCACCGAACAGGGGTTAACGAAGACCCAGTACTTC. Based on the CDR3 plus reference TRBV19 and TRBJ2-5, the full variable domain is DGGITQSPKYLFRKEGQNVTLSCEQNLNHDAMYWYRQDPGQGLRLIYYSQIVNDFQKGDIAEGYSVSREKKESFPLTVTSAQKNPTAFYLCATTEQGLTKTQYFGPGTRLLVL.

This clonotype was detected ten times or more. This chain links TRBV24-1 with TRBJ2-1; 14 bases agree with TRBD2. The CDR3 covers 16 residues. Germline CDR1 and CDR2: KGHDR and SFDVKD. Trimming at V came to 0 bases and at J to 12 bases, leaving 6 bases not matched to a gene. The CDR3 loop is CATSDLSGTSGSGQFF. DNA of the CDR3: TGTGCCACCAGTGATTTGAGCGGGACTAGCGGGAGTGGGCAGTTCTTC.

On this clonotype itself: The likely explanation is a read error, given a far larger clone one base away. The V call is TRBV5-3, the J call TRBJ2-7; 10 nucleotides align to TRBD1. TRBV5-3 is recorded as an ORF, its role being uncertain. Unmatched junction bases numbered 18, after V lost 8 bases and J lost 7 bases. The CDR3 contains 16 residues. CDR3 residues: CASSPPGQGTLNEQYF. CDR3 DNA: TGTGCCAGCAGTCCGCCGGGACAGGGGACTTTAAATGAGCAGTACTTC.

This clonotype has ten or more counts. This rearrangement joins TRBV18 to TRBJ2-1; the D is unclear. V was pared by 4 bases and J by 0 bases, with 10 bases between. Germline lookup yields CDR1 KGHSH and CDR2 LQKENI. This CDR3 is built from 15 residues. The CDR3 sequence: CASSLDSSSYNEQFF. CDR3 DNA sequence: TGTGCCAGCTCACTAGACTCGAGCTCCTACAATGAGCAGTTCTTC.

The CDR3 here is CASSFPTGPSNQPQHF. The CDR3 DNA sequence: TGTGCCAGCAGTTTCCCGACAGGCCCTAGCAATCAGCCCCAGCATTTT. This chain connects TRBV6-4 to TRBJ1-5; maybe TRBD1 (6 bases). CDR3 length: 16 residues. Germline V gene lookup returns CDR1 MRHNA and CDR2 SNTAGT. Trimming removed 5 bases at V and 0 bases at J, with 14 bases between.

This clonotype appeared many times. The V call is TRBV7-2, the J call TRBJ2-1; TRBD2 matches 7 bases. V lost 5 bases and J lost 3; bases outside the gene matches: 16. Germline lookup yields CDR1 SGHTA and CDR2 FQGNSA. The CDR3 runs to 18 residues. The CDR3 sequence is CASSPSGGGRAFYNEQFF. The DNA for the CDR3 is TGTGCCAGCAGCCCGTCCGGTGGGGGGAGGGCCTTCTACAATGAGCAGTTCTTC.

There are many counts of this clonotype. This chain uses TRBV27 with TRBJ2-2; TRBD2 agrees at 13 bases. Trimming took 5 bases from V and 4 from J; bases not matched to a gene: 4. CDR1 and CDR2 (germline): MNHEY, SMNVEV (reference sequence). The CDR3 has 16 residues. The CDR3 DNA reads TGTGCCAGCAGTCTACTAGCGGGAGGGCCCACCGGGGAGCTGTTTTTT. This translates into CASSLLAGGPTGELFF.